These 24 T cell receptor beta chains came from one sample sequenced in a study of radiotherapy plus CTLA-4 blockade in lung cancer. Generated by immunoSEQ multiplex PCR, the TCRdb table keeps only in-frame clones and is missing some. The sample includes about 73,000 clones, 87% of them seen just once. The source material was peripheral blood, sampled from a patient treated with radiotherapy plus ipilimumab. These receptor sequences come from a human donor with non-small cell lung cancer that progressed on radiotherapy plus ipilimumab.

The chain carries TRBV5-5 and TRBJ1-5, with D maybe TRBD1 (5 bases). Trimming removed 0 bases from V and 4 bases from J, with 8 bases in between. CDR1 is SGHKS, CDR2 YYEKEE, per germline (reference sequence). CDR3 length: 14 residues. The CDR3 nucleotides read TGTGCCAGCAGCTTGGTGGCAGGGAATCAGCCCCAGCATTTT. This translates into CASSLVAGNQPQHF.

The V call is TRBV11-2, the J call TRBJ2-3; D is unclear. The ends were cut back, 7 bases at V and 0 bases at J, with 11 bases in the middle. CDR3 size: 14 residues. Germline V gene data show CDR1 as SGHAT and CDR2 as FQNNGV. The CDR3 nucleotides read TGTGCCAGCAAATCTTTTAGTAGCACAGATACGCAGTATTTT. It specifies CASKSFSSTDTQYF.

The V call is TRBV2, the J call TRBJ1-4; D is perhaps TRBD1 (6 bases). Germline values: CDR1 SNHLY, CDR2 FYNNEI. The V end lost 6 bases, the J end lost 7 bases, and 18 bases lay between the germline ends. This CDR3 spans 15 amino acids. This chain's CDR3 is CASRRQETVGEKLFF. For the CDR3, the DNA is TGTGCCAGCAGAAGACAGGAGACGGTCGGTGAAAAACTGTTTTTT.

The chain links TRBV19 to TRBJ1-2; D is uncertain. Germline V lookup: CDR1 LNHDA, CDR2 SQIVND (reference sequence). V dropped 4 bases and J dropped 1 base, with 7 bases sitting between them. This CDR3 spans 13 amino acids. CDR3 bases: TGTGCCAGTAGTACTCGAGATAACTATGGCTACACCTTC. Translating it yields CASSTRDNYGYTF.

The chain is built from TRBV5-4 and TRBJ2-5; 8 positions match TRBD1. Trimming cost V 1 base and J 5 bases; bases outside gene matches: 10. This CDR3 region has 16 residues. In germline, CDR1 is SGHNT, CDR2 YYREEE (reference sequence). CDR3 amino acids: CASSLWTGQGGETQYF. CDR3 in DNA: TGTGCCAGCAGCTTGTGGACAGGGCAGGGCGGGGAGACCCAGTACTTC.

The V call is TRBV28, the J call TRBJ2-5, with D perhaps TRBD1 or TRBD2 (5 bases each). The CDR3 is 14 residues long. The germline CDR1 and CDR2 sequences are MDHEN and SYDVKM. The V and J ends lost 2 bases and 4 bases respectively, with 11 bases between them. The CDR3, as DNA: TGTGCCAGCAGTTTACAGGGACGGTTAGAGACCCAGTACTTC. Its translation: CASSLQGRLETQYF.

The chain employs TRBV7-2 and TRBJ1-5; no clear D. Trimming stripped 1 base from V and 6 bases from J, with 13 bases between. The CDR3 contains 15 residues. The germline V gene has CDR1 SGHTA and CDR2 FQGNSA. In nucleotides, the CDR3 is TGTGCCAGCAGCTTAGTGCGGCAGGTGGGTCAGCCCCAGCATTTT. Translating gives CASSLVRQVGQPQHF.

This clone was seen only once. The chain employs TRBV5-1 and TRBJ2-2, with D unresolved. This CDR3 has 14 residues. The V and J ends lost 4 bases and 0 bases respectively, with 7 bases between them. CDR1 SGHRS and CDR2 YFSETQ come from the germline V gene. CDR3 region: CASSTIPNTGELFF. The CDR3 nucleotides are TGCGCCAGCAGCACCATCCCGAACACCGGGGAGCTGTTTTTT.

This clone appeared a few times. DNA of the CDR3: TGTGCCAGCAGTTTTGGAAACACCATATATTTT. It yields the protein CASSFGNTIYF. The chain recombines TRBV28 with TRBJ1-3; D is unresolved. V lost 3 bases and J lost 3, with 0 bases in between. The CDR3 is 11 amino acids. Germline CDR1 and CDR2: MDHEN and SYDVKM.

This clone has just one count. The chain combines TRBV18 with TRBJ2-3; possible D gene TRBD2, 6 bases. Germline V gives CDR1 KGHSH, CDR2 LQKENI. The CDR3 extends over 16 amino acids. The V end was cut by 6 bases, the J end by 4 bases, with 20 bases between. The CDR3 sequence: CASSRGGPRPSDTQYF. The CDR3 region has the DNA TGTGCCAGCTCCCGTGGAGGGCCCCGCCCCTCAGATACGCAGTATTTT.

The chain has TRBV6-5 and TRBJ2-1; D not resolved. CDR3 size: 14 residues. With 5 bases removed from V and 8 bases from J, the gap between germline ends came to 16 bases. Germline CDR1 reads MNHEY; CDR2 reads SVGAGI. This chain's CDR3 is CASSRSPGAYEQFF. The DNA for the CDR3 is TGTGCCAGCAGTCGAAGCCCCGGAGCGTATGAGCAGTTCTTC.

The rearrangement joins TRBV7-9 to TRBJ2-7, with D unclear. The V end lost 1 base, the J end lost 3 bases, and 7 bases lay between the germline ends. This CDR3 contains 13 residues. Germline assignment: CDR1 SEHNR and CDR2 FQNEAQ (reference sequence). The CDR3 spells CASSLGFDYEQYV. The DNA for the CDR3 is TGTGCCAGCAGCTTAGGGTTCGACTACGAGCAGTACGTC.

The J gene is TRBJ2-3, the V gene TRBV4-1, with a tentative D call TRBD1 (5 bases). Germline assignment: CDR1 MGHRA and CDR2 YSYEKL. Trimming pared 0 bases from V and 7 bases from J, leaving 17 bases between. The CDR3 contains 16 residues. The CDR3 DNA reads as TGCGCCAGCAGCCAAGATGGCACAGGCCTGCCGTATACGCAGTATTTT. This sequence encodes CASSQDGTGLPYTQYF.

This clone was seen just once. The rearrangement joins TRBV4-1 to TRBJ2-1; D unresolved. The CDR3 loop spans 13 amino acids. V was trimmed by 7 bases and J by 7 bases, leaving 14 bases between them. Per germline, CDR1 MGHRA and CDR2 YSYEKL. CDR3 nucleotide sequence: TGCGCCAGCACTCCCCTCGGTACTAATGAGCAGTTCTTC. Protein sequence: CASTPLGTNEQFF.

V gene TRBV7-6 combines with J gene TRBJ1-3; TRBD1 agrees at 8 bases. J lost 4 bases, V lost 1 base, and 6 bases had no gene match. CDR1 SGHVS and CDR2 FNYEAQ come from the germline V gene. This CDR3 is built from 16 residues. In DNA, the CDR3 is TGTGCCAGCAGCTTAGGCTGGGACAGGCCCGGAAACACCATATATTTT. Encoded protein: CASSLGWDRPGNTIYF.

This chain connects TRBV6-4 to TRBJ2-2; weak D call: TRBD1 (5 bases). The CDR3 is 13 residues long. The germline CDR1 and CDR2 sequences are MRHNA and SNTAGT. Trimming removed 8 bases at V and 4 bases at J, with 11 bases between. This CDR3 is CASGDRSTGELFF. CDR3 nucleotides: TGTGCCAGCGGAGACAGAAGCACCGGGGAGCTGTTTTTT.

The chain is built from TRBV9 and TRBJ2-3; perhaps D is TRBD1 or TRBD2 (5 bases each). The CDR3 loop spans 14 amino acids. V lost 0 bases and J 3 bases, leaving 8 bases between the germline ends. Germline V gene data show CDR1 as SGDLS and CDR2 as YYNGEE. This CDR3 reads CASSVVGATDTQYF. The CDR3 region has the DNA TGTGCCAGCAGCGTAGTCGGGGCTACAGATACGCAGTATTTT.

The chain carries TRBV30 and TRBJ1-1; weak D call: TRBD1 (5 bases). There are 14 residues in the CDR3. V was trimmed by 1 base and J by 0 bases, leaving 9 bases between them. CDR1 and CDR2 from the germline V gene are GTSNPN and SVGIG (reference sequence). This CDR3 is CAWSERGMNTEAFF. CDR3 DNA sequence: TGTGCCTGGAGTGAGAGGGGAATGAACACTGAAGCTTTCTTT.

This clone was seen a handful of times. V gene TRBV4-1 combines with J gene TRBJ1-4, with D maybe TRBD1 (6 bases). The V gene lost 3 bases and the J gene lost 6 bases, with 17 bases spanning the gap. The CDR3 extends over 16 amino acids. Germline CDR1 is MGHRA and CDR2 is YSYEKL. The CDR3 DNA sequence: TGCGCCAGCAGCCAGCGGGGTGGGGGGCCCGATGAAAAACTGTTTTTT. Residues: CASSQRGGGPDEKLFF.

The chain combines TRBV10-3 with TRBJ1-1; tentative D call: TRBD1 (6 bases). V lost 3 bases and J lost 1, with 12 bases in between. From germline, CDR1 is ENHRY and CDR2 SYGVKD. The CDR3 consists of 15 residues. The CDR3 sequence: CAISEETQGNTEAFF. In DNA, the CDR3 is TGTGCCATCAGTGAAGAAACACAGGGGAACACTGAAGCTTTCTTT.

The chain employs TRBV11-2 and TRBJ2-7, with a tentative D call TRBD2 (6 bases). The CDR3 is 16 amino acids. Germline CDR1 is SGHAT and CDR2 is FQNNGV. V dropped 5 bases and J dropped 2 bases, with 19 bases sitting between them. The CDR3 bases are TGTGCCAGCAGCCCGTCCCTTGGGGGGAGCCCCTACGAGCAGTACGTC. Translated: CASSPSLGGSPYEQYV.

The chain couples TRBV13 to TRBJ2-7; D unclear. V lost 0 bases to trimming and J lost 5 bases, with 5 bases between them. Germline loops: CDR1 PRHDT, CDR2 FYEKMQ (reference sequence). The CDR3 is 12 amino acids. The CDR3 nucleotides read TGTGCCAGCAGCTTAGGGGTCAACGAGCAGTACTTC. Residues: CASSLGVNEQYF.

The chain carries TRBV9 and TRBJ2-1; 8 positions match TRBD2. The ends lost 3 bases at V and 4 bases at J; junction bases unmatched: 15. CDR1 SGDLS and CDR2 YYNGEE come from the germline V gene. This CDR3 region has 18 residues. Written as DNA, the CDR3 is TGTGCCAGCAGCGGGCTGAGGACGGGAGGGACCTGGTACAATGAGCAGTTCTTC. Its translation: CASSGLRTGGTWYNEQFF.

This clone was observed a handful of times. The chain is built from TRBV15 and TRBJ2-7; unclear D gene. The germline gives CDR1 LNHNV, CDR2 YYDKDF (reference sequence). The V gene lost 3 bases and the J gene lost 0 bases, with 6 bases spanning the gap. The CDR3 length is 13 residues. The CDR3 DNA follows: TGTGCCACCAGCAGTGACCGCTCCTACGAGCAGTACGTC. Translation gives CATSSDRSYEQYV.